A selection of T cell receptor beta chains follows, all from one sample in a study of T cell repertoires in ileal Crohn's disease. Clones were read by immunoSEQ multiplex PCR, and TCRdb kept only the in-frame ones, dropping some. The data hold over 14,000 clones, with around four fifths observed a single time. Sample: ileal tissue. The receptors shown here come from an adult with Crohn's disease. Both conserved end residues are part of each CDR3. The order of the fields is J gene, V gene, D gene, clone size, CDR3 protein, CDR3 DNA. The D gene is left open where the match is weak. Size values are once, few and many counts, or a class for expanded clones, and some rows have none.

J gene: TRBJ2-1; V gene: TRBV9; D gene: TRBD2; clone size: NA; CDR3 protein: CASSDAESGEHNEQFF; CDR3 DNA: TGTGCCAGCAGCGACGCGGAAAGCGGGGAACACAATGAGCAGTTCTTC
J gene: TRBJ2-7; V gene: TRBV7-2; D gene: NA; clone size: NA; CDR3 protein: CASSLRTGGASYEQYF; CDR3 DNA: TGTGCCAGCAGCCTGAGGACTGGGGGGGCCTCCTACGAGCAGTACTTC
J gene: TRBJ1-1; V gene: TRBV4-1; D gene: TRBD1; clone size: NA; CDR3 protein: CASSQVGGSSEREAFF; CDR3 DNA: TGCGCCAGCAGCCAAGTAGGGGGCAGTAGCGAAAGGGAAGCTTTCTTT
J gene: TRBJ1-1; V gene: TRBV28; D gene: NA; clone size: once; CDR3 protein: CASNPGRAGAEAFF; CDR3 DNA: TGTGCCAGCAACCCTGGACGGGCGGGAGCTGAAGCTTTCTTT
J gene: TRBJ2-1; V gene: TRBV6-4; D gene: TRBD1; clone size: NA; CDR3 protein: CASSPRPGQRYNEQFF; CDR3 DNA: TGTGCCAGCAGTCCGCGTCCGGGACAGCGCTACAATGAGCAGTTCTTC
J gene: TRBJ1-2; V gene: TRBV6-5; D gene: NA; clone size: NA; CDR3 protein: CASRQGGGHGYTF; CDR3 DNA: TGTGCCAGCAGGCAGGGAGGGGGGCACGGCTACACCTTC
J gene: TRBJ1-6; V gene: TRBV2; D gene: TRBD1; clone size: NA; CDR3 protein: CASSPETGESSPLHF; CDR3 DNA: TGTGCCAGCAGCCCCGAAACAGGGGAATCTTCACCCCTCCACTTT
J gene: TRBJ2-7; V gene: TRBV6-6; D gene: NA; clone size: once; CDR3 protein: CASSYDGGGTEQYF; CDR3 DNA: TGTGCCAGCAGTTACGATGGAGGGGGCACCGAGCAGTACTTC
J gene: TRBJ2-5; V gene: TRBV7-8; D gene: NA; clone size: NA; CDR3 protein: CASSLGGGAGGTQYF; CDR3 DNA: TGTGCCAGCAGCTTAGGAGGGGGGGCTGGTGGGACCCAGTACTTC
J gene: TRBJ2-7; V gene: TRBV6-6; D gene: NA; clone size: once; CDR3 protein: CASTSATGRYEQYF; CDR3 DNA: TGTGCCAGCACTAGCGCCACGGGACGCTACGAGCAGTACTTC
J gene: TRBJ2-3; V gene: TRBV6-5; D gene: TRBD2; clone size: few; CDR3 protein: CASSYSGTSGTDTQYF; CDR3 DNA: TGTGCCAGCAGTTACTCAGGGACTAGCGGCACAGATACGCAGTATTTT
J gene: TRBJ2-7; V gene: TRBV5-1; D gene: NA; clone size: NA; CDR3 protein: CASSSGDGLSYEQYF; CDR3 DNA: TGCGCCAGCAGCTCGGGAGATGGCCTCTCCTACGAGCAGTACTTC
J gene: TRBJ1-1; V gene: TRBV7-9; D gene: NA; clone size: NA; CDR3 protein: CASSPGRGRTEAFF; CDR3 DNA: TGTGCCAGCAGCCCAGGGAGGGGGAGGACTGAAGCTTTCTTT
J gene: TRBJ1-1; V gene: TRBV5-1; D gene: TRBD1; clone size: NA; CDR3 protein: CASSLEGQGNTEAFF; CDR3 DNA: TGCGCCAGCAGCTTGGAAGGACAGGGGAACACTGAAGCTTTCTTT
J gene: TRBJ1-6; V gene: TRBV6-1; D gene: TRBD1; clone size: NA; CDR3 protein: CASSESRGPAPLHF; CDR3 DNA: TGTGCCAGCAGTGAGTCCAGGGGGCCCGCACCCCTCCACTTT
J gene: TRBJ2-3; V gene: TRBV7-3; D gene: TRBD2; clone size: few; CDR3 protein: CASSFETSGSSTDTQYF; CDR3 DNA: TGTGCCAGCAGCTTCGAGACTAGCGGTTCTAGCACAGATACGCAGTATTTT
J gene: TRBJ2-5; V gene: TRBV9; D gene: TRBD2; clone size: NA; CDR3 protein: CASSVEGRGGRETQYF; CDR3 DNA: TGTGCCAGCAGCGTAGAGGGGCGGGGGGGCCGGGAGACCCAGTACTTC
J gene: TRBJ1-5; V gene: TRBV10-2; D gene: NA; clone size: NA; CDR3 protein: CASTGNTGQPQHF; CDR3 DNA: TGCGCCAGCACCGGGAACACGGGACAGCCCCAGCATTTT
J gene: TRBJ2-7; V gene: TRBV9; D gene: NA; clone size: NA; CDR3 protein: CASSPLALSYEQYF; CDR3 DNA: TGTGCCAGCAGCCCCCTAGCGCTTTCCTACGAGCAGTACTTC
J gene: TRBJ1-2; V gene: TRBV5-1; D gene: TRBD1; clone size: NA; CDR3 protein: CASSSGQGAMVGAGYTF; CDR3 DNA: TGCGCCAGCAGCTCCGGACAGGGGGCGATGGTTGGGGCGGGCTACACCTTC
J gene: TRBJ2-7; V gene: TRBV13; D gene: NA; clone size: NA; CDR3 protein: CASSFGGERAYEQYF; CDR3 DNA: TGTGCCAGCAGCTTTGGAGGAGAACGGGCCTACGAGCAGTACTTC
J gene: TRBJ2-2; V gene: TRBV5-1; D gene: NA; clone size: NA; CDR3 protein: CAGKTAPNTGELFF; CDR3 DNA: TGCGCCGGAAAGACAGCACCCAACACCGGGGAGCTGTTTTTT
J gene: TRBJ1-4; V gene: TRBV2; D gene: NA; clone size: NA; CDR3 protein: CASSPTAGKLFF; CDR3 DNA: TGTGCCAGCAGCCCGACCGCAGGAAAACTGTTTTTT
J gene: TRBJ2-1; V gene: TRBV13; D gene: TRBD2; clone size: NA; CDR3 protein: CASSSLGSGGVIFNEQFF; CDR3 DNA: TGTGCCAGCAGCTCCCTGGGTAGCGGGGGGGTGATATTCAATGAGCAGTTCTTC
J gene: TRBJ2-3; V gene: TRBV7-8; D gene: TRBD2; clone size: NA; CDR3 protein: CASSLGTSGSGTQYF; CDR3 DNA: TGTGCCAGCAGCTTGGGGACTAGCGGGAGTGGTACGCAGTATTTT
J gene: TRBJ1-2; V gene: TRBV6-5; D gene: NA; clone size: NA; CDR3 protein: CASSSPTIYGYTF; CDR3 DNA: TGTGCCAGCAGTTCCCCGACTATCTATGGCTACACCTTC
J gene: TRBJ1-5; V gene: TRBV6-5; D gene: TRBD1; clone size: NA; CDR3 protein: CASSRTGGLEPQHF; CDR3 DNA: TGTGCCAGCAGTCGGACAGGGGGCTTAGAGCCCCAGCATTTT
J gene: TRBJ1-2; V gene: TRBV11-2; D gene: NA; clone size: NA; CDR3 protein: CASSPSGKQNYGYTF; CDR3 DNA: TGTGCCAGCAGCCCGTCCGGGAAACAAAACTATGGCTACACCTTC
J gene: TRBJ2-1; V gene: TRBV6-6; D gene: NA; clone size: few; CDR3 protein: CASSYSGTLSYNEQFF; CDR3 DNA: TGTGCCAGCAGTTACTCGGGGACTCTCTCCTACAATGAGCAGTTCTTC
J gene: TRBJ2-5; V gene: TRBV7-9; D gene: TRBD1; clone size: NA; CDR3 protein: CASSLSGGVETQYF; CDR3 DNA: TGTGCCAGCAGCTTATCAGGGGGAGTAGAGACCCAGTACTTC
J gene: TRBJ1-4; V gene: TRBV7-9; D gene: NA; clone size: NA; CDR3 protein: CASSPPSATNEKLFF; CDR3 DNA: TGTGCCAGCAGCCCCCCCTCCGCAACTAATGAAAAACTGTTTTTT
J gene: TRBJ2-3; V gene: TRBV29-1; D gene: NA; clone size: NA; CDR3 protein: CSPTDITDTQYF; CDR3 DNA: TGCAGCCCGACGGACATCACAGATACGCAGTATTTT
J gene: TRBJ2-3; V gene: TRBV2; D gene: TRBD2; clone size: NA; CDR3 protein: CASSPGLAVTDTQYF; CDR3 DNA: TGTGCCAGCAGTCCCGGACTAGCGGTAACAGATACGCAGTATTTT
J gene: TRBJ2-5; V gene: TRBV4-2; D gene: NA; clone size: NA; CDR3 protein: CASSQETGETQYF; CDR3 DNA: TGTGCCAGCAGCCAAGAAACAGGAGAGACCCAGTACTTC
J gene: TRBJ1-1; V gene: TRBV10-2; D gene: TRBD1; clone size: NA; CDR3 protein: CASRNTGGTDTEAFF; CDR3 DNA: TGCGCCAGCAGAAACACAGGGGGCACTGACACTGAAGCTTTCTTT
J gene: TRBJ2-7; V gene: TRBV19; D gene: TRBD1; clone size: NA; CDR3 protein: CASSAQGAGGEQYF; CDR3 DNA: TGTGCCAGTAGTGCACAGGGGGCTGGGGGCGAGCAGTACTTC
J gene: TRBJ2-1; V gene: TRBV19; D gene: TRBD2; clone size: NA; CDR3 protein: CASTLASGGANEQFF; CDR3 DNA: TGTGCCAGTACCTTAGCTAGCGGGGGGGCCAATGAGCAGTTCTTC
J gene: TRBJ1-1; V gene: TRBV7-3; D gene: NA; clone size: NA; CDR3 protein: CASSLSKGITEAFF; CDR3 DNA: TGTGCCAGCAGCTTAAGTAAGGGGATCACTGAAGCTTTCTTT
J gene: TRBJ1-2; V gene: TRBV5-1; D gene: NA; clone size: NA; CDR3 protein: CASSLEQGNYGYTF; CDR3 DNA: TGCGCCAGCAGCTTGGAGCAGGGAAACTATGGCTACACCTTC
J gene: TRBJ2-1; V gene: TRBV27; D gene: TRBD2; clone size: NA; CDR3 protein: CASSGWTRGNEQFF; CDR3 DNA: TGTGCCAGCAGTGGCTGGACTAGAGGGAATGAGCAGTTCTTC
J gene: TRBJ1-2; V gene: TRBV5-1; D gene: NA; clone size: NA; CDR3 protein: CASSPGGFNYGYTF; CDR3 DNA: TGCGCCAGCAGCCCGGGGGGTTTTAACTATGGCTACACCTTC
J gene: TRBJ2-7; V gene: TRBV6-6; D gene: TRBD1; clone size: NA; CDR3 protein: CATYDNRGGEQYF; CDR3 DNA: TGTGCCACCTACGACAACAGGGGCGGCGAGCAGTACTTC
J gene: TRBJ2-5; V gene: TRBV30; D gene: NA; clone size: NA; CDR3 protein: CAWVFKGGAGETQYF; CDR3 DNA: TGTGCCTGGGTTTTCAAGGGGGGGGCGGGAGAGACCCAGTACTTC
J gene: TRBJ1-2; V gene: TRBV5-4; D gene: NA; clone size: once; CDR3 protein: CASSRDGGYGYTF; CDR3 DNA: TGTGCCAGCAGTCGGGACGGGGGCTATGGCTACACCTTC
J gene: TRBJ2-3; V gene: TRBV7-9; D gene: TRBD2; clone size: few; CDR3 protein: CASSLVGRHTQYF; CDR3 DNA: TGTGCCAGCAGCTTAGTCGGGAGGCATACGCAGTATTTT
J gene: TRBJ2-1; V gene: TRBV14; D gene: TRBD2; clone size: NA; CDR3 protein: CASSVRGGGSEQFF; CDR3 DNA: TGTGCCAGCTCGGTACGGGGGGGCGGGTCGGAGCAGTTCTTC
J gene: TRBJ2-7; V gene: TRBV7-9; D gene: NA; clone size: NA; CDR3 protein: CASSRIISYEQYF; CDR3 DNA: TGTGCCAGCAGCCGAATCATTAGCTACGAGCAGTACTTC
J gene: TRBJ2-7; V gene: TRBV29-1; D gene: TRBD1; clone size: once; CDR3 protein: CSGGQGAFYEQYF; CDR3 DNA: TGCAGTGGGGGACAGGGGGCTTTCTACGAGCAGTACTTC
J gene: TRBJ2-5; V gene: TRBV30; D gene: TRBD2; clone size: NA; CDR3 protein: CAWSVGLAGGGTQYF; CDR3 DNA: TGTGCCTGGAGTGTAGGACTAGCGGGAGGAGGGACCCAGTACTTC
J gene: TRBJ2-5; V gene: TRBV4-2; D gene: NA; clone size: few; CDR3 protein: CASSQDPTALETQYF; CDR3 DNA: TGTGCCAGCAGCCAAGATCCCACAGCCCTGGAGACCCAGTACTTC